This T cell receptor (beta chain) was profiled in a study of cytomegalovirus exposure and HLA in healthy donors. Trimming left V 2 bases short and J 1 base short, with 12 bases between. This CDR3 contains 16 residues. Germline CDR1 is SNHLY and CDR2 is FYNNEI. PCR was performed using 60 Vbeta and 13 Jbeta primers. Produced via immunoSEQ multiplex PCR; TCRdb's table is partial and in-frame only. In the table there are under 55,000 clones, around 72% of which are singletons. V is TRBV2 and J is TRBJ1-5; D not resolved. This clonotype was obtained from a man aged 18 to 30 in good health and CMV-seronegative. The sample taken for sequencing was PBMCs. CDR3 amino acids: CASSEWSFGSNQPQHF. The CDR3 DNA is TGTGCCAGCAGTGAATGGAGCTTCGGGAGCAATCAGCCCCAGCATTTT. Full variable domain (missing parts from reference TRBV2 and TRBJ1-5): EPEVTQTPSHQVTQMGQEVILRCVPISNHLYFYWYRQILGQKVEFLVSFYNNEISEKSEIFDDQFSVERPDGSNFTLKIRSTKLEDSAMYFCASSEWSFGSNQPQHFGDGTRLSIL.